Below, 12 T cell receptor beta chains from the same sample are listed, as sequenced in a study of blood T cell repertoires in COVID-19. The protocol was immunoSEQ multiplex PCR, while the TCRdb copy is restricted to in-frame clones and leaves out a portion. The repertoire includes under 300,000 clones, roughly 87% of them detected once, and about 6% sits in the top ten. The material sequenced was PBMCs or T cells enriched from blood (not recorded which). The receptors shown here come from a young woman with acute COVID-19.

V is TRBV3-1 (or the pseudogene TRBV3-2) and J is TRBJ1-5; the match to TRBD1 covers 7 bases. The germline CDR1 and CDR2 sequences are LGHDT and YNNKEL (reference sequence). The CDR3 length is 16 residues. Germline trimming cut 3 bases from V and 2 bases from J; bases unmatched to any gene: 7. CDR3 loop: CASSHSTGKGNQPQHF. The CDR3, as DNA: TGTGCCAGCAGCCACTCGACAGGGAAGGGCAATCAGCCCCAGCATTTT.

The chain employs TRBV4-3 and TRBJ2-6, with TRBD2 matching over 10 bases. Germline lookup yields CDR1 LGHNA and CDR2 YSLEER. The J segment lost 0 bases and the V segment lost 0 bases, leaving 11 bases of the junction unmatched. The CDR3 covers 21 residues. DNA for the CDR3: TGCGCCAGCAGCCAAGAAGATGTAGGACTAGCGGATCGCTCTGGGGCCAACGTCCTGACTTTC. It translates to CASSQEDVGLADRSGANVLTF.

The chain recombines TRBV3-1 (or the pseudogene TRBV3-2) with TRBJ1-2; 11 bases line up with TRBD1. V trimming: 1 base; J trimming: 6 bases; junction bases outside the gene matches: 4. The germline V gene encodes CDR1 LGHDT and CDR2 YNNKEL (reference sequence). The CDR3 covers 15 residues. CDR3 amino acids: CASSQVGTGGDGYTF. CDR3 nucleotides: TGTGCCAGCAGCCAAGTAGGGACAGGGGGGGATGGCTACACCTTC.

The chain carries TRBV4-1 and TRBJ1-6, with D possibly TRBD1 on 5 matching bases. V dropped 4 bases and J dropped 7 bases, with 20 bases sitting between them. This CDR3 has 17 amino acids. Germline values: CDR1 MGHRA, CDR2 YSYEKL. CDR3: CASSLGRARDVNSPLHF. In nucleotides, the CDR3 is TGCGCCAGCAGCCTCGGGAGGGCCAGGGATGTGAATTCACCCCTCCACTTT.

The chain joins TRBV5-1 to TRBJ1-1; TRBD1 aligns across 7 bases. This CDR3 has 12 amino acids. Germline CDR1 SGHRS, CDR2 YFSETQ. The J segment lost 10 bases and the V segment lost 0 bases, leaving 3 bases of the junction unmatched. The CDR3 coding sequence is TGCGCCAGCAGCTTGGAGGGGGCGTCAGCTTTCTTT. Translating gives CASSLEGASAFF.

V and J are TRBV28 and TRBJ2-7; TRBD2 aligns across 11 bases. The germline CDR1 and CDR2 sequences are MDHEN and SYDVKM. V gave up 8 bases and J gave up 3 bases; unmatched junction bases: 15. The CDR3 is 17 residues long. The CDR3 region has the DNA TGTGCCAGCCGGGGGGCTAGCGGGGGGTTTAGTATCTACGAGCAGTACTTC. It specifies CASRGASGGFSIYEQYF.

The sample holds one count of this clone. The genes are TRBV12-3 or TRBV12-4 and TRBJ1-1; no definite D call. The ends were cut back, 5 bases at V and 2 bases at J, with 6 bases in the middle. The CDR3 has 12 residues. The CDR3 DNA sequence: TGTGCCAGCAGTCCAGTCAACACTGAAGCTTTCTTT. It is translated as CASSPVNTEAFF.

This sequence joins TRBV6-5 and TRBJ2-5; perhaps TRBD1 as D (5 bases). The CDR3 is 13 amino acids. The V end lost 4 bases, the J end lost 1 base, and 7 bases lay between the germline ends. Germline lookup yields CDR1 MNHEY and CDR2 SVGAGI. CDR3 region: CASSSDTQETQYF. Written as DNA, the CDR3 is TGTGCCAGCAGTTCGGACACCCAAGAGACCCAGTACTTC.

This chain links TRBV7-2 with TRBJ1-1, with TRBD1 matching 8 bases. This CDR3 has 13 residues. Trimming cost V 5 bases and J 6 bases; bases outside gene matches: 5. Germline CDR1 reads SGHTA; CDR2 reads FQGNSA. In DNA, the CDR3 is TGTGCCAGCAGCCGACAGGGGATCGCTGAAGCTTTCTTT. Residues: CASSRQGIAEAFF.

The CDR3: CASSLAGEQYF. In DNA, the CDR3 is TGTGCCAGCAGCTTGGCCGGGGAGCAGTACTTC. The chain joins TRBV5-5 to TRBJ2-7; no firm D call. CDR1 SGHKS and CDR2 YYEKEE come from the germline V gene (reference sequence). Deletions cut 0 bases from V and 7 bases from J, with 5 bases between. CDR3 length: 11 amino acids.

The V call is TRBV30, the J call TRBJ1-1; unclear D gene. The V end lost 0 bases, the J end lost 2 bases, and 13 bases lay between the germline ends. This CDR3 is built from 15 residues. CDR1 is GTSNPN and CDR2 is SVGIG in the germline V gene (reference sequence). The CDR3 protein is CAWSVYRGSNTEAFF. The CDR3 bases are TGTGCCTGGAGTGTTTATCGGGGTTCCAACACTGAAGCTTTCTTT.

The CDR3 coding sequence is TGTGCCAGTAGTATGGGGGTGACAGGGACTGAAGCTTTCTTT. This translates into CASSMGVTGTEAFF. This chain connects TRBV19 to TRBJ1-1; 7 bases match TRBD1. This CDR3 has 14 amino acids. The junction had 6 bases not matched to a gene; V was cut back by 3 bases and J by 5 bases. The germline V gene encodes CDR1 LNHDA and CDR2 SQIVND (reference sequence).